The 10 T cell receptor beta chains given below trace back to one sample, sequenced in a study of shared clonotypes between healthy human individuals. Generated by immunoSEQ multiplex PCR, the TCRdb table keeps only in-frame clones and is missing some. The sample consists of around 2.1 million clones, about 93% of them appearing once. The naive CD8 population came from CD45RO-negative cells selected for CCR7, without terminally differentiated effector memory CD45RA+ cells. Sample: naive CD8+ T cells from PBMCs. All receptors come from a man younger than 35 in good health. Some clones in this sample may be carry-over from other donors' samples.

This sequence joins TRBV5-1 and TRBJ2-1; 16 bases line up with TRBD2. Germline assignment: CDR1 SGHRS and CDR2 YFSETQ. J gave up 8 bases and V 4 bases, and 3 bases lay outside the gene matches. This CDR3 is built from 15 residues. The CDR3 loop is CASSPGTSGRDEQFF. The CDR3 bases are TGCGCCAGCAGCCCCGGGACTAGCGGGAGGGATGAGCAGTTCTTC. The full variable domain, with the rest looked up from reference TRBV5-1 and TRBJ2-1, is KAGVTQTPRYLIKTRGQQVTLSCSPISGHRSVSWYQQTPGQGLQFLFEYFSETQRNKGNFPGRFSGRQFSNSRSEMNVSTLELGDSALYLCASSPGTSGRDEQFFGPGTRLTVL.

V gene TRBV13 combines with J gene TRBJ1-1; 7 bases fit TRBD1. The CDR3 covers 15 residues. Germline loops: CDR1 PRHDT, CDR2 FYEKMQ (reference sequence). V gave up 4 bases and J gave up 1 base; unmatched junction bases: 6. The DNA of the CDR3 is TGTGCCAGCAGCTCGGAAGACAGGGCGAACACTGAAGCTTTCTTT. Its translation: CASSSEDRANTEAFF.

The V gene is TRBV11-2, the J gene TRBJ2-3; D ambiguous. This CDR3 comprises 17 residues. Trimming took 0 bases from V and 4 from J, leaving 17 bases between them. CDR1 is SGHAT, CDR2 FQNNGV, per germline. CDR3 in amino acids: CASSLEAFGPPADTQYF. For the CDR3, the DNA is TGTGCCAGCAGCTTAGAGGCATTTGGACCGCCCGCAGATACGCAGTATTTT.

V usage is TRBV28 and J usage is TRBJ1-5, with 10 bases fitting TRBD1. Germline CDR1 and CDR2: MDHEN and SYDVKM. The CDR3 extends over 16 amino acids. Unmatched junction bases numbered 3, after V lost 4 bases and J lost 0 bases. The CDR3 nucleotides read TGTGCCAGCAGTTGGACAGGGGGATATAGCAATCAGCCCCAGCATTTT. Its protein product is CASSWTGGYSNQPQHF.

The CDR3 bases are TGTGCCAGCAGCTTACTTGGACAGGGGGCCGGGAACACTGAAGCTTTCTTT. It encodes CASSLLGQGAGNTEAFF. This chain joins TRBV7-9 and TRBJ1-1; 11 bases match TRBD1. The germline V gene has CDR1 SEHNR and CDR2 FQNEAQ (reference sequence). Germline trimming cut 2 bases from V and 1 base from J; bases unmatched to any gene: 6. This CDR3 comprises 17 residues. Full variable domain (missing parts from reference TRBV7-9 and TRBJ1-1): DTGVSQNPRHKITKRGQNVTFRCDPISEHNRLYWYRQTLGQGPEFLTYFQNEAQLEKSRLLSDRFSAERPKGSFSTLEIQRTEQGDSAMYLCASSLLGQGAGNTEAFFGQGTRLTVV.

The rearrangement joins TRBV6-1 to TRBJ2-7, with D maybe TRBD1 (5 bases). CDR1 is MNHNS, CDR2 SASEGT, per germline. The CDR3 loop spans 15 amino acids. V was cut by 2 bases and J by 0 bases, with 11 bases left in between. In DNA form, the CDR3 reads TGTGCCAGCAGTGAATGGGGCGCGAGCTCCTACGAGCAGTACTTC. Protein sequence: CASSEWGASSYEQYF.

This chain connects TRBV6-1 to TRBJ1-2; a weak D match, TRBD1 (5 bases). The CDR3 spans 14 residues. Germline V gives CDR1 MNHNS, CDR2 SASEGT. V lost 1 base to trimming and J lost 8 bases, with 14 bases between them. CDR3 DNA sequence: TGTGCCAGCAGTGAAGGACGGGGGTCCCGCGGCTACACCTTC. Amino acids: CASSEGRGSRGYTF.

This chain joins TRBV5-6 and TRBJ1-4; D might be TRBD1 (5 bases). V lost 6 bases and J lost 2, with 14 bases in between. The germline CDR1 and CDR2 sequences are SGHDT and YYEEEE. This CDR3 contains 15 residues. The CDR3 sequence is CASTGGTVTNEKLFF. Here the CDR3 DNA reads TGTGCCAGCACGGGGGGGACGGTCACTAATGAAAAACTGTTTTTT.

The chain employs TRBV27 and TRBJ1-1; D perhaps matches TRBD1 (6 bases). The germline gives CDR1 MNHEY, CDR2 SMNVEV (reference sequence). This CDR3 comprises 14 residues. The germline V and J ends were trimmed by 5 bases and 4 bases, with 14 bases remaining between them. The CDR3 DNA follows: TGTGCCAGCAGTCCATACACAGGGTTCACTGAAGCTTTCTTT. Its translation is CASSPYTGFTEAFF.

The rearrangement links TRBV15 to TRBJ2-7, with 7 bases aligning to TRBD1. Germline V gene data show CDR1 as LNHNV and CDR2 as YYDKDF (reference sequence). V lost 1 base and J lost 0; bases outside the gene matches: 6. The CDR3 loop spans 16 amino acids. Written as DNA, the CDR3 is TGTGCCACCAGCAGAGGACCCCGGGACAGCTCCTACGAGCAGTACTTC. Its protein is CATSRGPRDSSYEQYF. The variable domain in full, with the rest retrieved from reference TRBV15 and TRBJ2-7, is DAMVIQNPRYQVTQFGKPVTLSCSQTLNHNVMYWYQQKSSQAPKLLFHYYDKDFNNEADTPDNFQSRRPNTSFCFLDIRSPGLGDTAMYLCATSRGPRDSSYEQYFGPGTRLTVT.